The rows below give T cell receptor beta chains drawn from one sample of a study of blood T cell repertoires in COVID-19. Sequencing used immunoSEQ multiplex PCR; TCRdb keeps in-frame clones, though not all of them. The sample carries about 130,000 clones, 88% recorded once. Sequenced sample: peripheral blood. The receptors derive from a woman of 80 years or more with acute or convalescent COVID-19. Each CDR3 is given with its conserved first and last residue. D genes are given only for firm matches. Size is omitted from some rows. Given values are once, few, many or a class for expanded clones.

>TRBJ2-3|TRBV5-4|15|TRBD2|.
TGTGCCAGCAGCTGGGGGGGACTCACGGCAGATACGCAGTATTTT
CASSWGGLTADTQYF
>TRBJ1-2|TRBV5-1|14|.|.
TGCGCCAGCAGCTCACAGGGCGCTAACTATGGCTACACCTTC
CASSSQGANYGYTF
>TRBJ2-3|TRBV6-7|15|.|.
TGTGCCAGCCCACCCCCGGGCGTGGAGGCAGATACGCAGTATTTT
CASPPPGVEADTQYF
>TRBJ2-5|TRBV5-8|16|.|.
TGTGCCAGCAGCTTGACAGGGAAAGGGTACCAAGAGACCCAGTACTTC
CASSLTGKGYQETQYF
>TRBJ2-5|TRBV10-3|14|TRBD2|.
TGTGCCATCAGTGGGACTAGCGGACAAGAGACCCAGTACTTC
CAISGTSGQETQYF
>TRBJ2-5|TRBV2|14|.|few
TGTGCCAGCAGTGTTGGGGCTACCCAAGAGACCCAGTACTTC
CASSVGATQETQYF
>TRBJ2-3|TRBV7-2|15|TRBD1|few
TGTGCCAGCAGCTTATGGGGACAGAGCACAGATACGCAGTATTTT
CASSLWGQSTDTQYF
>TRBJ2-3|TRBV2|15|TRBD2|.
TGTGCCAGCAGTGACCAGCGGGGGAGCACAGATACGCAGTATTTT
CASSDQRGSTDTQYF
>TRBJ1-4|TRBV6-5|13|.|.
TGTGCCAGCAGTTACCAGCCAGGGGAACGGCTGTTTTTT
CASSYQPGERLFF
>TRBJ1-2|TRBV18|15|.|.
TGTGCCAGCTCACCACCGGGAGCAAGAAACTATGGCTACACCTTC
CASSPPGARNYGYTF
>TRBJ2-3|TRBV11-2|14|TRBD1|.
TGTGCCAGCAGCCTGGACAGGGGATATGATACGCAGTATTTT
CASSLDRGYDTQYF
>TRBJ2-5|TRBV12-3/TRBV12-4|13|.|once
TGTGCCAGCAGCTTATCAACGGGGGAGACCCAGTACTTC
CASSLSTGETQYF
>TRBJ1-6|TRBV18|11|TRBD1|.
TGTGCCAGCTCCGGACAGGGTCATCCCCACTTT
CASSGQGHPHF
>TRBJ2-1|TRBV11-2|15|.|.
TGTGCCAGCAGCCCAACGGACCGGGGTAACAATGAGCAGTTCTTC
CASSPTDRGNNEQFF
>TRBJ2-7|TRBV6-5|15|.|once
TGTGCCAGCATCCTAGCGAGACCTAGCTCCTACGAGCAGTACTTC
CASILARPSSYEQYF
>TRBJ2-5|TRBV5-1|16|.|.
TGCGCCAGCAGCTTGGAGGGCAGGGCGGCTGGAGAGACCCAGTACTTC
CASSLEGRAAGETQYF
>TRBJ2-1|TRBV6-5|16|TRBD2|once
TGTGCCAGCAGTTACTCGATTCTCGCGGGGGTCACTGAGCAGTTCTTC
CASSYSILAGVTEQFF
>TRBJ1-2|TRBV12-3/TRBV12-4|13|.|.
TGTGCCAGCAGTTTCGGACAGAACTATGGCTACACCTTC
CASSFGQNYGYTF
>TRBJ2-1|TRBV29-1|12|.|.
TGCAGCTTATACACCGACTACAATGAGCAGTTCTTC
CSLYTDYNEQFF
>TRBJ2-7|TRBV5-1|13|TRBD2|.
TGCGCCAGCAGCGAGCGGGGGTTCTACGAGCAGTACTTC
CASSERGFYEQYF
>TRBJ1-2|TRBV5-1|15|.|.
TGCGCCAGCAGCTTGATTGGGAGACAGGAAGAGGGCTACACCTTC
CASSLIGRQEEGYTF
>TRBJ2-5|TRBV28|18|TRBD2|.
TGTGCCAGCAGTTTAAGACCAACTAGCGGGAGGGCCCAAGAGACCCAGTACTTC
CASSLRPTSGRAQETQYF
>TRBJ2-7|TRBV5-4|15|.|.
TGTGCCAGCAGAACCGGGACTCAGAGCTCCTACGAGCAGTACTTC
CASRTGTQSSYEQYF
>TRBJ2-5|TRBV6-2/TRBV6-3|12|.|once
TGTGCCAGCAGCCGGGGCCTGGAGACCCAGTACTTC
CASSRGLETQYF
>TRBJ2-3|TRBV4-3|16|TRBD2|.
TGCGCCAGCAGCCCCCGAGCGGGGGGGCGTTCAGATACGCAGTATTTT
CASSPRAGGRSDTQYF
>TRBJ2-1|TRBV9|16|TRBD2|few
TGTGCCAGCAGCGTAGCGATCGGGAGGGCCTACAATGAGCAGTTCTTC
CASSVAIGRAYNEQFF